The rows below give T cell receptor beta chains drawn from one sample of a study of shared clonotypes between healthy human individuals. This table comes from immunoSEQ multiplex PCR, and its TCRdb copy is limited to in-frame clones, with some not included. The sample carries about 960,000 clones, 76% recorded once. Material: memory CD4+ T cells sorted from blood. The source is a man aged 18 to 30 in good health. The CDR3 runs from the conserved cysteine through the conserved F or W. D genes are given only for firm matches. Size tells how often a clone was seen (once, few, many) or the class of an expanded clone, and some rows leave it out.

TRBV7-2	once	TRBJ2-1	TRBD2	CASSPLRGGGANEQFF	TGTGCCAGCAGCCCCCTCCGGGGCGGGGGTGCCAATGAGCAGTTCTTC
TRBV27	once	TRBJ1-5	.	CASSFRNQPQHF	TGTGCCAGCAGTTTTCGGAATCAGCCCCAGCATTTT
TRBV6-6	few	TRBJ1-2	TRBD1	CASSYSDRVDYGYTF	TGTGCCAGCAGTTACTCCGACAGGGTGGACTATGGCTACACCTTC
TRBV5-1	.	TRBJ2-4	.	CASSLGLPRVQYF	TGCGCCAGCAGCTTGGGACTGCCGCGAGTTCAGTACTTC
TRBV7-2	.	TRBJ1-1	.	CASTKSRGSEAFF	TGTGCCAGCACCAAAAGTAGGGGGTCCGAAGCTTTCTTT
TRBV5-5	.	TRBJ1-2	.	CASSLGRWRGYGYTF	TGTGCCAGCAGCCTCGGACGATGGAGGGGCTATGGCTACACCTTC
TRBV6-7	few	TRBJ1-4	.	CASSYSRRPGEKLFF	TGTGCCAGCAGTTACTCCCGACGGCCAGGGGAAAAACTGTTTTTT
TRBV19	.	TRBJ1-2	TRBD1	CASSYRDRDGGYTF	TGTGCCAGTAGTTACCGGGACAGGGACGGTGGCTACACCTTC
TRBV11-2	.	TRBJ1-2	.	CASSHWAGDYGYTF	TGTGCCAGCAGCCACTGGGCAGGGGACTATGGCTACACCTTC
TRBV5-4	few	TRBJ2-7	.	CASSPGVVNEQYF	TGTGCCAGCAGCCCAGGGGTAGTCAACGAGCAGTACTTC
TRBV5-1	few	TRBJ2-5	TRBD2	CASSSGTSGRETQYF	TGCGCCAGCAGCTCGGGGACTAGCGGGAGAGAGACCCAGTACTTC
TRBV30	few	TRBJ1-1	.	CASAGQNTEAFF	TGTGCTTCAGCGGGACAGAACACTGAAGCTTTCTTT
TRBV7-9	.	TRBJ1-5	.	CASSPRVGINSNQPQHF	TGTGCCAGCAGCCCAAGGGTGGGGATCAATAGCAATCAGCCCCAGCATTTT
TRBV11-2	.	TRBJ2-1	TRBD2	CASSLVVTSGGSFYNEQFF	TGTGCCAGCAGCTTAGTGGTGACTAGCGGGGGTAGCTTCTACAATGAGCAGTTCTTC
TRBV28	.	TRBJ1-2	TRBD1	CASSGDRPYGYTF	TGTGCCAGCAGCGGGGACAGACCCTATGGCTACACCTTC
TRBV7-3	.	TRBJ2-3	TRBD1	CASSPDRGRGDTQYF	TGTGCCAGCAGCCCGGACAGGGGGCGTGGAGATACGCAGTATTTT
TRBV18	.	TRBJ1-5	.	CASSTQAINQPQHF	TGTGCCAGCTCAACCCAAGCTATCAATCAGCCCCAGCATTTT
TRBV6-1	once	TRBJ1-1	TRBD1	CASSEAGQSSWGTEAFF	TGTGCCAGCAGTGAAGCGGGACAGTCGTCATGGGGCACTGAAGCTTTCTTT
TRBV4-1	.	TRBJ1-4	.	CASSRGYNEKLFF	TGCGCCAGCAGCCGGGGGTATAATGAAAAACTGTTTTTT
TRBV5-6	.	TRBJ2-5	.	CASSRTAINTLVETQYF	TGTGCCAGCAGCAGGACAGCAATTAACACCCTCGTGGAGACCCAGTACTTC
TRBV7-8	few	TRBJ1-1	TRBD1	CASSFRTGEENTEAFF	TGTGCCAGCAGCTTCCGGACAGGGGAGGAGAACACTGAAGCTTTCTTT
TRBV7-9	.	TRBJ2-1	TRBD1	CASSVDRVGANEQFF	TGTGCCAGCAGCGTCGACAGGGTCGGAGCCAATGAGCAGTTCTTC
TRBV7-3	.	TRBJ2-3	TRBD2	CASSLSTQLAGSTDTQYF	TGTGCCAGCAGCCTATCAACTCAACTAGCGGGGAGCACAGATACGCAGTATTTT
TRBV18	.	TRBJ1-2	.	CASSRLAGKEGGYTF	TGTGCCAGCTCACGGTTGGCAGGGAAAGAAGGGGGCTACACCTTC
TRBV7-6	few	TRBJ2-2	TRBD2	CASSSQASGTSGELFF	TGTGCCAGCAGTTCTCAGGCTAGCGGAACATCCGGGGAGCTGTTTTTT
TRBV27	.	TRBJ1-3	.	CASSGTYSGNTIYF	TGTGCCAGCAGTGGGACATACTCTGGAAACACCATATATTTT
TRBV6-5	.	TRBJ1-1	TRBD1	CASSYDRGRKYTEAFF	TGTGCCAGCAGTTACGACAGGGGGCGAAAATACACTGAAGCTTTCTTT
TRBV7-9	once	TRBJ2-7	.	CASSLLLGPRSSYEQYF	TGTGCCAGCAGCTTATTGCTGGGTCCTCGTAGCTCCTACGAGCAGTACTTC
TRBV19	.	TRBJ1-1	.	CASSIPLGQPNTEAFF	TGTGCCAGTAGTATCCCCCTAGGGCAGCCGAACACTGAAGCTTTCTTT
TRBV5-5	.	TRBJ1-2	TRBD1	CASSLAQGENYGYTF	TGTGCCAGCAGCTTGGCTCAGGGGGAGAACTATGGCTACACCTTC
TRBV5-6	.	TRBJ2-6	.	CASRQPGGGNGANVLTF	TGTGCCAGCAGGCAACCCGGAGGGGGCAACGGGGCCAACGTCCTGACTTTC
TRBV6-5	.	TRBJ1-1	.	CASSTSGGGHTEAFF	TGTGCCAGCAGTACCAGCGGGGGAGGACACACTGAAGCTTTCTTT
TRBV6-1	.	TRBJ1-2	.	CASSEYRNYGYTF	TGTGCCAGCAGTGAGTATAGGAACTATGGCTACACCTTC
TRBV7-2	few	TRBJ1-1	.	CASIRPRPNTEAFF	TGTGCCAGCATTAGGCCGCGCCCGAACACTGAAGCTTTCTTT
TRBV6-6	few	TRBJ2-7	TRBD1	CASSSGTGGPYEQYF	TGTGCCAGCAGTTCCGGGACAGGGGGCCCCTACGAGCAGTACTTC
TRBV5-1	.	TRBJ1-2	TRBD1	CASSPEGTGNYGYTF	TGCGCCAGCAGCCCCGAAGGGACAGGGAATTATGGCTACACCTTC
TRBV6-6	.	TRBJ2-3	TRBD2	CASRLAGNTDTQYF	TGTGCCAGCCGACTAGCGGGAAACACAGATACGCAGTATTTT
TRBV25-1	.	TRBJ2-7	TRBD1	CASSELGQGSYEQYF	TGTGCCAGCAGTGAACTGGGACAGGGGAGTTACGAGCAGTACTTC
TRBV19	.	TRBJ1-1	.	CASSNLLEAFF	TGTGCCAGTAGTAATCTACTGGAAGCTTTCTTT
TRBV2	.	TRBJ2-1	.	CASSGGLAREQFF	TGTGCCAGCAGTGGGGGACTGGCGCGGGAGCAGTTCTTC
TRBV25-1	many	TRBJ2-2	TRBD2	CASTMTSDLANTGELFF	TGTGCCAGCACCATGACTAGCGACCTCGCGAACACCGGGGAGCTGTTTTTT
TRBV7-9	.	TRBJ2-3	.	CASSLGAAKNFTDTQYF	TGTGCCAGCAGCTTAGGAGCTGCGAAGAATTTCACAGATACGCAGTATTTT
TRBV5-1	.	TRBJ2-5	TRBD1	CASSFLGTGPAETQYF	TGCGCCAGCAGCTTTCTTGGGACAGGGCCCGCGGAGACCCAGTACTTC
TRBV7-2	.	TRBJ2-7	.	CASSLGGQLYEQYF	TGTGCCAGCAGCTTAGGAGGACAGCTCTACGAGCAGTACTTC
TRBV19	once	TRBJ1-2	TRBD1	CASSDPGQAYGYTF	TGTGCCAGTAGTGACCCCGGACAGGCCTATGGCTACACCTTC
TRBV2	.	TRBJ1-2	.	CASSEPGYGYTF	TGTGCCAGCAGTGAGCCAGGCTATGGCTACACCTTC
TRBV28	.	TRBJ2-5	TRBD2	CASSLLGSGGAETQYF	TGTGCCAGCAGTTTGCTTGGGAGCGGGGGGGCGGAGACCCAGTACTTC
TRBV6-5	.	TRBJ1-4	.	CASRRGGPNEKLFF	TGTGCCAGCCGCCGGGGGGGGCCAAATGAAAAACTGTTTTTT
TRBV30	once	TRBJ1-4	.	CAWSFGTNEKLFF	TGTGCCTGGAGTTTTGGGACTAATGAAAAACTGTTTTTT
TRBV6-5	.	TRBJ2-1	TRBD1	CASSIPGQGGEQFF	TGTGCCAGCAGCATACCTGGACAGGGGGGTGAACAGTTCTTC
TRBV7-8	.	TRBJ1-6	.	CASSSLSGTRQPLHF	TGTGCCAGCAGCTCATTGTCAGGGACCCGACAACCCCTCCACTTT
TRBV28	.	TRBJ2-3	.	CASSSSWISTDTQYF	TGTGCCAGCAGTTCGAGCTGGATCAGCACAGATACGCAGTATTTT
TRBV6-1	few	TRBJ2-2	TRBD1	CASRLQGAGTGELFF	TGTGCCAGCAGGTTACAGGGGGCTGGTACCGGGGAGCTGTTTTTT
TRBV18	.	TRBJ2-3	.	CASSPQADTQYF	TGTGCCAGCTCACCCCAGGCGGATACGCAGTATTTT
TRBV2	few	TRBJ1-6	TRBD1	CASSPGQGYNSPLHF	TGTGCCAGCAGTCCGGGACAGGGCTATAATTCACCCCTCCACTTT
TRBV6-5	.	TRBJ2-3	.	CASSREADTQYF	TGTGCCAGCAGTAGGGAGGCAGATACGCAGTATTTT
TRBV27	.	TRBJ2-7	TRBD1	CASSWVGQGYEQYF	TGTGCCAGCAGCTGGGTTGGACAGGGGTACGAGCAGTACTTC
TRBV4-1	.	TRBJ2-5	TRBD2	CASRKREGLETQYF	TGCGCCAGCCGTAAGCGGGAGGGATTGGAGACCCAGTACTTC
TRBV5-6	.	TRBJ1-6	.	CASSTGLRADSPLHF	TGTGCCAGCAGCACAGGGCTAAGGGCGGATTCACCCCTCCACTTT
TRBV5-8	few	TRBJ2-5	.	CASSKGQGTAEETQYF	TGTGCCAGCAGCAAGGGGCAGGGAACGGCCGAAGAGACCCAGTACTTC